What follows are 6 T cell receptor beta chains derived from one specimen sequenced in a study of blood T cells in healthy people across ages. Next came a second PCR, run for about 6 to 12 cycles, which used a sample-barcoded 5' primer along with a J-beta primer mix. One entry per CDR3 protein results from TCRdb running MiXCR on the 5' RACE reads. Among fewer than 950,000 distinct CDR3 sequences listed, about 34% were seen once. The sequenced sample was blood. The origin of the receptors is a young man in good health.

The table lists this clonotype with a few counts. The rearrangement links TRBV12-5 to TRBJ2-1; D might be TRBD2 (5 bases). Judging by the DNA end, TRBJ2-7 fits better; the J call may be wrong. Germline CDR1 LGHNT, CDR2 FRNRAP. This CDR3 spans 15 amino acids. CDR3 in amino acids: CASEKRRSSYNEQYF. The CDR3 nucleotides are TGTGCTAGTGAGAAGCGGCGGAGCTCCTACAATGAGCAGTACTTC.

About this clonotype: Given the absence of the conserved phenylalanine or tryptophan at the CDR3 end, a read error is likely. Because the CDR3's place on the DNA is in doubt, the DNA is left out and the CDR3 is given as listed by TCRdb. The J gene is TRBJ1-2, the V gene TRBV5-1; no DNA check was done on the table's D call, TRBD1. 15 amino acids form the CDR3, both terminal residues included. Germline V gene sequence: CDR1 SGHRS, CDR2 YFSETQ. The CDR3 loop is CASSLVRTENYGHTV.

Worth noting for this clonotype: An end of the junction differs from the germline gene, which may be a read error. The V and J genes are TRBV29-1 and TRBJ2-1; 8 positions agree with TRBD2. CDR1 is SQVTM, CDR2 ANQGSEA, per germline. The CDR3 loop spans 15 amino acids. CDR3 region: CSVQDGLAGDNEQFF. CDR3 DNA: TGCAGCGTTCAAGATGGGCTAGCGGGTGACAATGAGCAGTTCTTC.

The rearrangement links TRBV5-5 to TRBJ1-2; D ambiguous. V lost 1 base to trimming and J lost 6 bases, with 10 bases between them. This CDR3 has 13 residues. Germline CDR1 reads SGHKS; CDR2 reads YYEKEE (reference sequence). The CDR3 coding sequence is TGTGCCAGCAGCTTGTCCGATGCGGATGGCTACACCTTC. This translates into CASSLSDADGYTF.

A remark on this clonotype: One end of the junction fails to match germline, which may point to a read error. The genes are TRBV28 and TRBJ2-3, with 14 positions matching TRBD2. This CDR3 is built from 16 residues. Looked up from germline, CDR1 is MDHEN and CDR2 is SYDVKM. DNA for the CDR3: TGTGCCAGCAGTTTGACTAGCGGGGGGGACACAGATAAGCAGTATTTT. Amino acids: CASSLTSGGDTDKQYF.

The V call is TRBV27, the J call TRBJ2-3; a weak D match, TRBD2 (7 bases). Trimming shortened V by 7 bases and J by 7 bases, and 18 bases separated the two germline ends. This CDR3 spans 14 amino acids. Germline V CDR1 and CDR2: MNHEY, SMNVEV (reference sequence). The DNA for the CDR3 is TGTGCCAGCATGAGGGGGGGGAGCACGAATACGCAGTATTTT. This translates into CASMRGGSTNTQYF.